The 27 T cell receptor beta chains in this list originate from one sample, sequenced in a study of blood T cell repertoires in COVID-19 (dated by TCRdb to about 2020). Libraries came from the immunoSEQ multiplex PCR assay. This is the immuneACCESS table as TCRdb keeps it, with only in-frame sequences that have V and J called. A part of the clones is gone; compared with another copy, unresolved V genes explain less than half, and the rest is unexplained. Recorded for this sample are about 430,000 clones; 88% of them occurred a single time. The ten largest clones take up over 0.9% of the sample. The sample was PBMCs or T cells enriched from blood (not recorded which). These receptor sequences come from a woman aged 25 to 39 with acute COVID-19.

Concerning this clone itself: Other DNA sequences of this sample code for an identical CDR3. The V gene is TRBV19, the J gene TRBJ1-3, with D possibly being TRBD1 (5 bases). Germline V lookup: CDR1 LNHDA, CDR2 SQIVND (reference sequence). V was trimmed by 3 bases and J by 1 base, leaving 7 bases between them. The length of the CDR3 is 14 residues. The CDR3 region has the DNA TGTGCCAGTAGTATCTCAGGGTCTGGAAACACCATATATTTT. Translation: CASSISGSGNTIYF.

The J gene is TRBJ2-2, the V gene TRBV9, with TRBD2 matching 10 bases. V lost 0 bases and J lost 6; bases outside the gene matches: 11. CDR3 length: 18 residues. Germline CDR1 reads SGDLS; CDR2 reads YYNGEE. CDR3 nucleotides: TGTGCCAGCAGCGTAGTTGGTAGGACTAGCGGTCGATCCGGGGAGCTGTTTTTT. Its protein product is CASSVVGRTSGRSGELFF.

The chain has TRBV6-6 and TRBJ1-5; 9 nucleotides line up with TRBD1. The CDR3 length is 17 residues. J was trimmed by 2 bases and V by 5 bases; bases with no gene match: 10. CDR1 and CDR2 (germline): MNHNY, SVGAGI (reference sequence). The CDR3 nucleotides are TGTGCCAGCAGTCGCCGGGACAGGGCGAGTGGCAATCAGCCCCAGCATTTT. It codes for CASSRRDRASGNQPQHF.

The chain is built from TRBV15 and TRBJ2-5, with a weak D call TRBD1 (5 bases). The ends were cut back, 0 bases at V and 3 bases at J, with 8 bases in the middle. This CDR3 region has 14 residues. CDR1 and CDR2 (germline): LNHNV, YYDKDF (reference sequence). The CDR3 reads CATSRDRAKETQYF. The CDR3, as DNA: TGTGCCACCAGCAGAGACAGGGCGAAAGAGACCCAGTACTTC. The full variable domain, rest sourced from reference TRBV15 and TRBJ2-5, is DAMVIQNPRYQVTQFGKPVTLSCSQTLNHNVMYWYQQKSSQAPKLLFHYYDKDFNNEADTPDNFQSRRPNTSFCFLDIRSPGLGDTAMYLCATSRDRAKETQYFGPGTRLLVL.

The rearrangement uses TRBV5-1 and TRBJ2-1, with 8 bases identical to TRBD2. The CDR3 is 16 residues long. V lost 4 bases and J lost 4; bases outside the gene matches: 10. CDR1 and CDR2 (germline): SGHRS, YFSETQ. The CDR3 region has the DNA TGCGCCAGCAGCCAAATGAGCGGGGGCATATACAATGAGCAGTTCTTC. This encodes CASSQMSGGIYNEQFF.

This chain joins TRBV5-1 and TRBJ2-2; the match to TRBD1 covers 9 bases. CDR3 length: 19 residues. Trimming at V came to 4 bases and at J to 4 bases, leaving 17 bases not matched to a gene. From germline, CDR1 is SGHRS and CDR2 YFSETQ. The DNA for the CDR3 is TGCGCCAGCAGCCCACTAAAAGTCCCCGGGACAGGGTCCACCGGGGAGCTGTTTTTT. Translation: CASSPLKVPGTGSTGELFF.

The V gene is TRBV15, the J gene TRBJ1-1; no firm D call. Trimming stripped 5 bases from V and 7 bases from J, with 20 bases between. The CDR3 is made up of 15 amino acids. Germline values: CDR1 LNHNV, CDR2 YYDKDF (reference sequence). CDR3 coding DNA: TGTGCCACCAGCGTACACTCCCTCCTCGGCGGTGAAGCTTTCTTT. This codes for CATSVHSLLGGEAFF. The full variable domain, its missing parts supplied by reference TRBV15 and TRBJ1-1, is DAMVIQNPRYQVTQFGKPVTLSCSQTLNHNVMYWYQQKSSQAPKLLFHYYDKDFNNEADTPDNFQSRRPNTSFCFLDIRSPGLGDTAMYLCATSVHSLLGGEAFFGQGTRLTVV.

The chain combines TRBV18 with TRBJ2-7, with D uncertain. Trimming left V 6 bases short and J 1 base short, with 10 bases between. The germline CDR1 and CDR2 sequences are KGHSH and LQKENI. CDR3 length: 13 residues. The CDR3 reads CASSRTASYEQYF. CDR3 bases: TGTGCCAGCTCTCGTACAGCTTCCTACGAGCAGTACTTC.

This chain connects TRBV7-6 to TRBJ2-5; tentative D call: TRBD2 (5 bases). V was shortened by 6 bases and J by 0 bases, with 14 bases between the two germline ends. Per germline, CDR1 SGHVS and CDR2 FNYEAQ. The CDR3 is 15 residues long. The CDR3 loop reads CASSRERLNQETQYF. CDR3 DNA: TGTGCCAGCAGTCGGGAACGACTAAACCAAGAGACCCAGTACTTC. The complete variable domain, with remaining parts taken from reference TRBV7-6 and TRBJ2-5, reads GAGVSQSPRYKVTKRGQDVALRCDPISGHVSLYWYRQALGQGPEFLTYFNYEAQQDKSGLPNDRFSAERPEGSISTLTIQRTEQRDSAMYRCASSRERLNQETQYFGPGTRLLVL.

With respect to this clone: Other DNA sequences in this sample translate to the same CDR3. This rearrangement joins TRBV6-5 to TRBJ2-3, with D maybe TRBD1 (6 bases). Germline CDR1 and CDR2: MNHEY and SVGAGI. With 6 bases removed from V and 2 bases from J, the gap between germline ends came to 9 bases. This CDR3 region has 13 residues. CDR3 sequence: CASRTGYTDTQYF. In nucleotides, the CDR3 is TGTGCCAGCAGGACAGGTTACACAGATACGCAGTATTTT.

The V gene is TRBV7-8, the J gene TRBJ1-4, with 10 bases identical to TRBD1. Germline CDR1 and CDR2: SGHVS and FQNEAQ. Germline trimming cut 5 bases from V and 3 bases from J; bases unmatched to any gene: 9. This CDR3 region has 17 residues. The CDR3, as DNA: TGTGCCAGCAGCCTAATGGGACAGGGGAGCGCTAATGAAAAACTGTTTTTT. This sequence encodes CASSLMGQGSANEKLFF. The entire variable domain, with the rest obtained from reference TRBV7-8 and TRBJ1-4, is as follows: GAGVSQSPRYKVAKRGQDVALRCDPISGHVSLFWYQQALGQGPEFLTYFQNEAQLDKSGLPSDRFFAERPEGSVSTLKIQRTQQEDSAVYLCASSLMGQGSANEKLFFGSGTQLSVL.

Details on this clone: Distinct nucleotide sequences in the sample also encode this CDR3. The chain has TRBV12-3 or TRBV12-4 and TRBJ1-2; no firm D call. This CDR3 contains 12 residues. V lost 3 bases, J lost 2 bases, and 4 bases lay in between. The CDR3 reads CASSFQNYGYTF. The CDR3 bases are TGTGCCAGCAGTTTTCAGAACTATGGCTACACCTTC.

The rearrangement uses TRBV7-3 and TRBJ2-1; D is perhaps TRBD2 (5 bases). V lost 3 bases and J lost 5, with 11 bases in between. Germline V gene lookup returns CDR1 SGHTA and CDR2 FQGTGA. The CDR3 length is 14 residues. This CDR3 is CASSLARGDNEQFF. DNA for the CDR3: TGTGCCAGCAGCTTGGCCCGGGGTGACAATGAGCAGTTCTTC.

The CDR3 protein is CASSMGQKNTEAFF. CDR3 bases: TGTGCCAGTAGTATGGGGCAGAAGAACACTGAAGCTTTCTTT. The rearrangement links TRBV19 to TRBJ1-1, with D perhaps matching TRBD1 (5 bases). CDR1 is LNHDA, CDR2 SQIVND, per germline (reference sequence). V was pared by 3 bases and J by 1 base, with 9 bases between. The CDR3 loop spans 14 amino acids.

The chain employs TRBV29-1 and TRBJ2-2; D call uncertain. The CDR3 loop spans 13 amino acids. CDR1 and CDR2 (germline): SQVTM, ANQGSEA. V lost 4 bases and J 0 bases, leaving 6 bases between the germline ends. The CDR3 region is CSVVPANTGELFF. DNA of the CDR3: TGCAGCGTTGTGCCAGCGAACACCGGGGAGCTGTTTTTT.

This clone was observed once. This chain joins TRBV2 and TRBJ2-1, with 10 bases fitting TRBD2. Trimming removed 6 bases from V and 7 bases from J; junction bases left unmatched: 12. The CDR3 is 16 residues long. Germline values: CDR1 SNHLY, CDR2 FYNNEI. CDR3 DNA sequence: TGTGCCAGCAGCCTAGGAGCGGGGGGGTCTTATAATGAGCAGTTCTTC. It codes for CASSLGAGGSYNEQFF. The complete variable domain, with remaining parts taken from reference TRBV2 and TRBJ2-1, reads EPEVTQTPSHQVTQMGQEVILRCVPISNHLYFYWYRQILGQKVEFLVSFYNNEISEKSEIFDDQFSVERPDGSNFTLKIRSTKLEDSAMYFCASSLGAGGSYNEQFFGPGTRLTVL.

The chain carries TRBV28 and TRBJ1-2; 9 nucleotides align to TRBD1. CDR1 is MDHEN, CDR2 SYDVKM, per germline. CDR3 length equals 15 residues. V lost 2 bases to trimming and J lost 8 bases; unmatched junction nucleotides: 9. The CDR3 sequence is CASSLPGQGTRGYTF. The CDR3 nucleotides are TGTGCCAGCAGTTTACCGGGACAGGGAACGAGGGGCTACACCTTC.

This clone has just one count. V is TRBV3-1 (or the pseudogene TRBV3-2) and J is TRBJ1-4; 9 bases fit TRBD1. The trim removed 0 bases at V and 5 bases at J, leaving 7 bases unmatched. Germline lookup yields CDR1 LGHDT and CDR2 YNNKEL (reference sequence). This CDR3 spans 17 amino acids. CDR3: CASSQDSGTGLNEKLFF. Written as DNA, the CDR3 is TGTGCCAGCAGCCAAGATTCCGGGACAGGGCTCAATGAAAAACTGTTTTTT.

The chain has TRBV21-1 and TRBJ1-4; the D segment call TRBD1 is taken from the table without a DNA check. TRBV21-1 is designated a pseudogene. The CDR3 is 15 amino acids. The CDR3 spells CASSENRGANEKLFF. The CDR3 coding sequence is TGTGCCAGCAGCGAAAACAGGGGGGCTAATGAAAAACTGTTTTTT.

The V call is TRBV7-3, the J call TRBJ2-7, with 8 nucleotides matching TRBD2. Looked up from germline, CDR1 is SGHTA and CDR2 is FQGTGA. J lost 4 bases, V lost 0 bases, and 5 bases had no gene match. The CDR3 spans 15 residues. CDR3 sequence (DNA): TGTGCCAGCAGCTTAACCGGCGGGGGGTTATACGAGCAGTACTTC. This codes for CASSLTGGGLYEQYF.

In DNA, the CDR3 is TGTGCCTGGAGCGTACTGGCCGGGATCCGCTACACCTTC. Translated: CAWSVLAGIRYTF. The chain combines TRBV30 with TRBJ1-2; no firm D call. The CDR3 has 13 residues. Germline V gives CDR1 GTSNPN, CDR2 SVGIG (reference sequence). V was pared by 3 bases and J by 9 bases, with 17 bases between. The variable domain in full, with the rest retrieved from reference TRBV30 and TRBJ1-2, is SQTIHQWPATLVQPVGSPLSLECTVEGTSNPNLYWYRQAAGRGLQLLFYSVGIGQISSEVPQNLSASRPQDRQFILSSKKLLLSDSGFYLCAWSVLAGIRYTFGSGTRLTVV.

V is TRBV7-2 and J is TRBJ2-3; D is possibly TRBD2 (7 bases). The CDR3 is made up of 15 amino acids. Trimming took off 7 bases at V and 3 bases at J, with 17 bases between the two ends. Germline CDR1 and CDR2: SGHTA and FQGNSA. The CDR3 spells CASNPGGQATDTQYF. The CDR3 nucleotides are TGTGCCAGCAATCCGGGGGGCCAGGCAACAGATACGCAGTATTTT.

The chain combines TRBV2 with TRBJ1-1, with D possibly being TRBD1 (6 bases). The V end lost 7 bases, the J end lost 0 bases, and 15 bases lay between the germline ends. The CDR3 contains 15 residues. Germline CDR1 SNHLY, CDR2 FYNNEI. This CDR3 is CASMSVGAMNTEAFF. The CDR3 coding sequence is TGTGCCAGCATGAGCGTGGGGGCCATGAACACTGAAGCTTTCTTT.

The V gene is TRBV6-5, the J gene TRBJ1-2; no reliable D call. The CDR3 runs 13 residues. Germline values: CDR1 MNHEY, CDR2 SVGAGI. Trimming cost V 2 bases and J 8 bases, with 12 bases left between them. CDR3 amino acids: CASSYPGYAGYTF. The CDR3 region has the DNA TGTGCCAGCAGTTACCCGGGGTACGCAGGCTACACCTTC.

The CDR3 loop is CASSRGTGGSSNQPQHF. CDR3 coding DNA: TGTGCCAGCAGCCGAGGGACAGGGGGCTCTAGCAATCAGCCCCAGCATTTT. The V gene is TRBV3-1 (or the pseudogene TRBV3-2), the J gene TRBJ1-5; TRBD1 agrees at 12 bases. Looked up from germline, CDR1 is LGHDT and CDR2 is YNNKEL (reference sequence). Trimming removed 4 bases from V and 0 bases from J; junction bases left unmatched: 4. CDR3 length: 17 amino acids.

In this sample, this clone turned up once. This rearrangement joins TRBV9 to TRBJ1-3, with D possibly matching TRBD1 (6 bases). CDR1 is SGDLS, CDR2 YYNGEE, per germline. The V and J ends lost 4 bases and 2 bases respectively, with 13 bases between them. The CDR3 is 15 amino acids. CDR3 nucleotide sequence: TGTGCCAGCAGCCCCTCAGGGGTAGCTGGAAACACCATATATTTT. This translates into CASSPSGVAGNTIYF.

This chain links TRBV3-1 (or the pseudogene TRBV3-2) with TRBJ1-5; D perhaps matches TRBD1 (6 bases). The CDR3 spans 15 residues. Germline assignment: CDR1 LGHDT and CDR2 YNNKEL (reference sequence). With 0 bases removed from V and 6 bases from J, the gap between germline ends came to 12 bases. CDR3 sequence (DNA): TGTGCCAGCAGCCAAGAGTTGGGGGCTGGTCAGCCCCAGCATTTT. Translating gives CASSQELGAGQPQHF.